The 4 T cell receptor beta chains reported below all come from one sample, sequenced in a study of blood T cell repertoires in COVID-19. Assay: immunoSEQ multiplex PCR; the TCRdb copy retains only in-frame clones and omits some. The profile covers about 57,000 clones, with over 80% appearing a single time and about 20% taken by the ten largest. Sequences were obtained from peripheral blood. The receptors shown here come from a woman aged 55 to 70 with acute or convalescent COVID-19.

The chain carries TRBV29-1 and TRBJ2-3; 8 bases fit TRBD1. V dropped 5 bases and J dropped 4; count of bases not matched to a gene: 2. The CDR3 contains 12 residues. Germline V lookup: CDR1 SQVTM, CDR2 ANQGSEA. The CDR3 region has the DNA TGCAGCGTTAACAGGGGGGCAGATACGCAGTATTTT. Protein: CSVNRGADTQYF.

V gene TRBV30 combines with J gene TRBJ1-4, with D maybe TRBD1 (6 bases). The V and J ends lost 2 bases and 5 bases respectively, with 12 bases between them. The V gene's germline CDR1 is GTSNPN and CDR2 SVGIG (reference sequence). CDR3 length equals 14 residues. CDR3 DNA: TGTGCCTGGAGTACGGGGACAAGGAATGAAAAACTGTTTTTT. This encodes CAWSTGTRNEKLFF.

The rearrangement joins TRBV7-8 to TRBJ2-3; D not resolved. The CDR3 length is 17 residues. The germline CDR1 and CDR2 sequences are SGHVS and FQNEAQ. V lost 1 base and J lost 1, with 15 bases in between. CDR3 sequence: CASSLVGPEPGTDTQYF. The CDR3 DNA reads TGTGCCAGCAGCTTAGTTGGGCCAGAGCCTGGCACAGATACGCAGTATTTT. Full variable domain (missing parts from reference TRBV7-8 and TRBJ2-3): GAGVSQSPRYKVAKRGQDVALRCDPISGHVSLFWYQQALGQGPEFLTYFQNEAQLDKSGLPSDRFFAERPEGSVSTLKIQRTQQEDSAVYLCASSLVGPEPGTDTQYFGPGTRLTVL.

The chain carries TRBV7-9 and TRBJ1-6; D is ambiguous. In germline, CDR1 is SEHNR, CDR2 FQNEAQ (reference sequence). V was shortened by 1 base and J by 7 bases, with 8 bases between the two germline ends. There are 14 residues in the CDR3. CDR3 protein: CASSLVQTNSPLHF. The CDR3 DNA is TGTGCCAGCAGCTTAGTACAGACCAATTCACCCCTCCACTTT. The full variable domain, with the rest looked up from reference TRBV7-9 and TRBJ1-6, is DTGVSQNPRHKITKRGQNVTFRCDPISEHNRLYWYRQTLGQGPEFLTYFQNEAQLEKSRLLSDRFSAERPKGSFSTLEIQRTEQGDSAMYLCASSLVQTNSPLHFGNGTRLTVT.